This T cell receptor (beta chain) was captured in a study of blood T cells in healthy people across ages. Study-wide context: Template switching captured about one barcoded beta molecule per two T cells.

This clonotype was counted only a few times. Per germline, CDR1 SEHNR and CDR2 FQNEAQ (reference sequence). Trimming took off 8 bases at V and 12 bases at J, with 11 bases between the two ends. This CDR3 contains 10 residues. A second PCR of 7 to 11 cycles used a sample-barcoded 5' primer and a J-beta primer mix. MiXCR, run by TCRdb on the 5' RACE reads, gives a single entry per CDR3 protein. The profile shows fewer than 1.5 million distinct CDR3 sequences, approximately 38% of them singletons. This clonotype was obtained from a woman aged 18-29 years in good health. Specimen: blood. The V gene is TRBV7-9, the J gene TRBJ2-1; no reliable D call. The CDR3, as DNA: TGTGCCAGCTCGATATCCTCGCAGTTCTTC. It translates to CASSISSQFF.